The clone carrying this TCR beta chain was found many times. This CDR3 region has 16 residues. With 4 bases clipped from V and 1 base from J, the junction kept 12 bases outside the gene matches. Germline CDR1 reads DFQATT; CDR2 reads SNEGSKA (reference sequence). The authors amplified TCR beta CDR3 regions from RNA transcripts. Scientists carried out first-round RT-PCR using HTBI primers and then a second-round multiplex PCR. From the multiplex PCR reads, TCRdb called clonotypes with MiXCR, one entry per CDR3 protein. Here the sample spans about 180,000 distinct CDR3 sequences, under 40% being singletons. The data derive from a study of Graves' ophthalmopathy and Graves' hyperthyroidism.

The gene calls are TRBV20-1 and TRBJ1-1, with 7 bases that match TRBD1. This sequence originates from a middle-aged woman with Graves' ophthalmopathy. Sequenced input: peripheral blood. For the CDR3, the DNA is TGCAGTGCTACCCTTCCGGGACAGATGCCGAACACTGAAGCTTTCTTT. Translation: CSATLPGQMPNTEAFF.